This T cell receptor beta chain is drawn from a study of siplizumab effects on memory and regulatory T cells. Study results and caveats: Naive T cells, seemingly more diverse than memory cells, seemed major alloresponse contributors. Alloreactive sequences tracing back to unstimulated CD4+ memory cells were significantly reduced by siplizumab. Suppression by proliferating Tregs derived from siplizumab cultures was not verified.

To note about this clone: Its target is unknown.

The ends were cut back, 5 bases at V and 10 bases at J, with 12 bases in the middle. CDR3 size: 12 residues. Germline CDR1 reads SGHTA; CDR2 reads FQGNSA. Libraries were prepared by immunoSEQ multiplex PCR; TCRdb keeps only in-frame clonotypes and omits some of them. Of about 100,000 clones listed, 75% to 95% were seen once; the top ten hold 0.13% to 0.15%. Sequences were obtained from CD4+ T cells sorted from blood. V usage is TRBV7-2 and J usage is TRBJ2-1; no firm D call. This sequence was found in a human donor in good health. CDR3 loop: CASSLLHQEQFF. The CDR3 DNA is TGTGCCAGCAGCCTGCTACACCAAGAGCAGTTCTTC.